The clone carrying this T cell receptor (beta chain) was found many times. The antigen is undetermined. TCRdb used MiXCR to reprocess the reads, holding one entry per CDR3 protein. The sample consists of some 320,000 distinct CDR3 sequences, almost 30% of them appearing once. This sample stems from a study of T cell repertoires in cytomegalovirus infection. Study context: Recently identified HLA-C-restricted CMV epitopes were used, and well-studied HLA-B-restricted CMV epitopes were used as well.

The CDR3 extends over 15 amino acids. V lost 5 bases, J lost 3 bases, and 3 bases stayed unmatched. CDR1 and CDR2 (germline): SGHVS, FQNEAQ. General study points: The ex vivo response showed dominance by HLA-C-restricted CMV-specific TCR beta clonotypes.

The gene calls are TRBV7-8 and TRBJ2-7; 14 nucleotides align to TRBD2. This TCR derives from a human donor in good health (CMV status not recorded). Some clones in this sample may be carry-over from other donors' samples. The input for sequencing was cultured PBMCs, taken from culture after CMV antigen stimulation. CDR3 in amino acids: CASSQGLAGDYEQYF. DNA for the CDR3: TGTGCCAGCAGCCAGGGACTAGCGGGAGACTACGAGCAGTACTTC.